The entry below describes one T cell receptor (beta chain). Its antigen remains unidentified. Base qualities are not recorded, but no much larger clone differs from it by a single base. The library was produced with the immunoSEQ multiplex PCR assay. TCRdb obtained this table from immuneACCESS and retained in-frame rearrangements with V and J assigned. These tables miss some clones; where compared with another copy, unresolved V genes account for less than half of the shortfall, and the remainder is unexplained. The sample data list tens of thousands of clones, and about a third of these were observed just once. The ten largest clones take up 2.9% of the sample. The sample is drawn from a study of tumour-infiltrating T cells in Burkitt lymphoma (dated by TCRdb to 2020 to 2022). The study in broad terms: All epidemiological subtypes of Burkitt lymphoma were represented in the cohort, which was made up of 75 to 100 patients. TCR repertoire data were correlated with clinical outcome; productive clonality predicted overall and progression-free survival, independent of established prognosticators including age at diagnosis. General study outcomes and caveats: Several public clonotypes shared across numerous Burkitt lymphoma patients were found, and shared tumour neoantigen selection absent from diffuse large B-cell lymphoma was thereby suggested.

The germline V gene provides CDR1 LGHNA and CDR2 YSLEER. The V end loses 1 base and the J end loses 0 bases, and a stretch of 10 bases separates them. There are 15 amino acids in the CDR3, from cysteine to phenylalanine inclusive. Only the CDR3 part of the read is kept: 45 bases, read in frame from the first base. Rearrangement joined TRBV4-3 to TRBJ2-7, with the D gene not confidently named. Sequenced sample: tumor tissue. This sequence was found in a human donor with Burkitt lymphoma. The DNA sequence is TGCGCCAGCAGCCAAGGTACTTCCAGCTCCTACGAGCAGTACTTC. Its protein is CASSQGTSSSYEQYF.